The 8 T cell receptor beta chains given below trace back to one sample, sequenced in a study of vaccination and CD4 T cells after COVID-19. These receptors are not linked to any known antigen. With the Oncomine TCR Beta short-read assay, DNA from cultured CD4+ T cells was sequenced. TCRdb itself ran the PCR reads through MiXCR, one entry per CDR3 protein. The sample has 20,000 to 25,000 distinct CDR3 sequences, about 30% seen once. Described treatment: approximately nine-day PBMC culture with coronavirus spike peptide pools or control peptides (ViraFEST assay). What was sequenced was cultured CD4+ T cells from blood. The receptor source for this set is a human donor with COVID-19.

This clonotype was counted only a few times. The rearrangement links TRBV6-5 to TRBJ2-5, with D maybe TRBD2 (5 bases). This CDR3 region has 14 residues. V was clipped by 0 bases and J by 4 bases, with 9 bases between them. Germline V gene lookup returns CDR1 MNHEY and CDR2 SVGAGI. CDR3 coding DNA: TGTGCCAGCAGTTACTCCACGGGGAGAGAGACCCAGTACTTC. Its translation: CASSYSTGRETQYF.

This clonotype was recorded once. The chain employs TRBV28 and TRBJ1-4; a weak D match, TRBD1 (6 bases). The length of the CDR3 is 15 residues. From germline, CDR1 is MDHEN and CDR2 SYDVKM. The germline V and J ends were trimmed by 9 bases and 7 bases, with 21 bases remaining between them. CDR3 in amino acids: CASLPPVGGSEKLFF. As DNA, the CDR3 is TGTGCCAGTCTCCCGCCGGTAGGGGGGAGTGAAAAACTGTTTTTT.

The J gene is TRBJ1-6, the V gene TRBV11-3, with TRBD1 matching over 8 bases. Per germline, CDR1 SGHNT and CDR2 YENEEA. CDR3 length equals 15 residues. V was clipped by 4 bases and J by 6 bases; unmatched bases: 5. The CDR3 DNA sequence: TGTGCCAGCAGCTGGAGAACAGGGGGTAATTCACCCCTCCACTTT. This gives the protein CASSWRTGGNSPLHF. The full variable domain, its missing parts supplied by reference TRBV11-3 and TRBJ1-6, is EAGVVQSPRYKIIEKKQPVAFWCNPISGHNTLYWYLQNLGQGPELLIRYENEEAVDDSQLPKDRFSAERLKGVDSTLKIQPAELGDSAVYLCASSWRTGGNSPLHFGNGTRLTVT.

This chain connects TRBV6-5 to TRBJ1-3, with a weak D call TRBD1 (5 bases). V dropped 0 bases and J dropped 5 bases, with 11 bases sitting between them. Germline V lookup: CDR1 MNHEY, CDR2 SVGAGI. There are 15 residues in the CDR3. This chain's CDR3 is CASSYSWGDRNTIYF. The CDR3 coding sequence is TGTGCCAGCAGTTACTCTTGGGGCGACCGAAACACCATATATTTT.

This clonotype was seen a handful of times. CDR3 loop: CSARVSPDTQYF. CDR3 coding DNA: TGCAGTGCTAGAGTATCACCGGATACGCAGTATTTT. The V call is TRBV20-1, the J call TRBJ2-3; D is ambiguous. Germline assignment: CDR1 DFQATT and CDR2 SNEGSKA (reference sequence). The V end lost 1 base, the J end lost 6 bases, and 8 bases lay between the germline ends. The CDR3 has 12 residues.

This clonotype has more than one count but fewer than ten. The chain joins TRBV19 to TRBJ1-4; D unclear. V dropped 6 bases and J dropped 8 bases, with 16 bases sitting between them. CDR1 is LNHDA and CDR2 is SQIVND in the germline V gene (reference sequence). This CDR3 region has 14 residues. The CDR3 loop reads CASSPGAGREKLFF. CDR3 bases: TGTGCCAGTAGCCCGGGAGCAGGCCGAGAAAAACTGTTTTTT.

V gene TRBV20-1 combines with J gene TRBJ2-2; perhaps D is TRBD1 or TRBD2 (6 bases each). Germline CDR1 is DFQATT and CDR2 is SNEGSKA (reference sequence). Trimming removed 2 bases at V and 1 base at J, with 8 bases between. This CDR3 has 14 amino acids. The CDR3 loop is CSARRGVNTGELFF. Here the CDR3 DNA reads TGCAGTGCTAGAAGGGGGGTGAACACCGGGGAGCTGTTTTTT.

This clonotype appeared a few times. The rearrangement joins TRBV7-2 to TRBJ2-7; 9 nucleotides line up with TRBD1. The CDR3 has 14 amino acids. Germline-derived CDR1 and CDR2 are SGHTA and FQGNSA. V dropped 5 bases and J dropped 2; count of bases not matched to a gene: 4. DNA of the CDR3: TGTGCCAGCAGCACGGGACAGGGTACCTACGAGCAGTACTTC. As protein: CASSTGQGTYEQYF.